This passage covers 13 T cell receptor beta chains from one sample sequenced in a study of identical twins. Each CDR3 protein is one row after TCRdb ran MiXCR on the 5' RACE reads. The repertoire holds 500,000 to 650,000 distinct CDR3 sequences, with around 24% as singletons. The sample also formed part of further work on yellow fever vaccine responses in identical twins.

Sequenced material: CD4+ T cells sorted from blood. Receptors originate from a woman between 18 and 30 years old in good health.

The chain combines TRBV20-1 with TRBJ2-3; D is unclear. The CDR3 is 15 residues long. Trimming pared 2 bases from V and 2 bases from J, leaving 14 bases between. CDR1 and CDR2 from the germline V gene are DFQATT and SNEGSKA (reference sequence). The CDR3 loop reads CSARRPGVPTDTQYF. Here the CDR3 DNA reads TGCAGTGCTAGAAGGCCAGGAGTCCCCACAGATACGCAGTATTTT.

This clonotype was counted a few times. The chain is built from TRBV12-3 or TRBV12-4 and TRBJ2-2; TRBD2 aligns across 7 bases. V gave up 7 bases and J gave up 5 bases; unmatched junction bases: 13. The CDR3 sequence is 16 residues long. The CDR3 bases are TGTGCCAGCACCTCCCTTCCGGGAGGACCTACCGGGGAGCTGTTTTTT. Its protein is CASTSLPGGPTGELFF.

This rearrangement joins TRBV6-4 to TRBJ1-2; a possible D gene is TRBD1 (6 bases). Germline assignment: CDR1 MRHNA and CDR2 SNTAGT. V lost 2 bases and J lost 4, with 11 bases in between. CDR3 length: 14 residues. In DNA form, the CDR3 reads TGTGCCAGCAGTGACGGCAGGGGAGTCTATGGCTACACCTTC. It specifies CASSDGRGVYGYTF.

The sample holds a few counts of this clonotype. This chain uses TRBV18 with TRBJ1-1; D unresolved. CDR1 is KGHSH and CDR2 is LQKENI in the germline V gene. Deletions cut 2 bases from V and 2 bases from J, with 9 bases between. This CDR3 has 14 amino acids. The CDR3 is CASSPSALNTEAFF. CDR3 nucleotide sequence: TGTGCCAGCTCACCATCAGCCTTAAACACTGAAGCTTTCTTT.

The V call is TRBV14, the J call TRBJ1-1; 7 bases are shared with TRBD1. This CDR3 has 13 amino acids. Trimming took 1 base from V and 10 from J; bases not matched to a gene: 6. Per the germline V gene, CDR1 is SGHDN and CDR2 is FVKESK. The CDR3 spells CASSQAQTGTAFF. CDR3 DNA sequence: TGTGCCAGCAGCCAAGCCCAGACAGGGACAGCTTTCTTT.

The gene calls are TRBV20-1 and TRBJ2-1; no reliable D call. The germline gives CDR1 DFQATT, CDR2 SNEGSKA (reference sequence). V lost 7 bases, J lost 4 bases, and 11 bases lay in between. The CDR3 covers 12 residues. The CDR3 nucleotides are TGCAGTGTGAGGCGGAGATACAATGAGCAGTTCTTC. Protein: CSVRRRYNEQFF.

This clonotype has a handful of counts. The chain has TRBV18 and TRBJ1-5; D remains ambiguous. CDR1 and CDR2 (germline): KGHSH, LQKENI. V dropped 2 bases and J dropped 4 bases, with 6 bases sitting between them. This CDR3 region has 13 residues. CDR3 in DNA: TGTGCCAGCTCACCAGGGAATAATCAGCCCCAGCATTTT. It translates to CASSPGNNQPQHF.

The chain is built from TRBV3-1 and TRBJ2-7; D not certain. The CDR3 is made up of 15 amino acids. Germline assignment: CDR1 LGHDT and CDR2 YNNKEL (reference sequence). Trimming left V 0 bases short and J 2 bases short, with 11 bases between. The CDR3 loop is CASSQEGPLAYEQYF. CDR3 sequence (DNA): TGTGCCAGCAGCCAAGAAGGCCCATTGGCCTACGAGCAGTACTTC.

The chain joins TRBV12-3 or TRBV12-4 to TRBJ2-1, with D perhaps being TRBD1 or TRBD2 (5 bases each). This CDR3 is 14 amino acids long. V gave up 5 bases and J gave up 8 bases, with 16 bases separating them. The CDR3 region is CASSPRWGSDEQFF. The CDR3 DNA reads as TGTGCCAGCAGTCCCCGGTGGGGGAGCGATGAGCAGTTCTTC.

The chain has TRBV12-3 or TRBV12-4 and TRBJ2-2; D ambiguous. The V gene lost 5 bases and the J gene lost 5 bases, with 6 bases spanning the gap. CDR3 length: 12 residues. Here the CDR3 reads CASSISTGELFF. The DNA of the CDR3 is TGTGCCAGCAGTATATCAACCGGGGAGCTGTTTTTT.

The chain is built from TRBV3-1 and TRBJ2-7, with 14 bases fitting TRBD2. The germline CDR1 and CDR2 sequences are LGHDT and YNNKEL (reference sequence). V lost 2 bases to trimming and J lost 5 bases; unmatched junction nucleotides: 2. The CDR3 length is 15 residues. The CDR3: CASSQRGLAGDEQYF. The DNA of the CDR3 is TGTGCCAGCAGCCAACGGGGACTAGCGGGAGACGAGCAGTACTTC.

The DNA of the CDR3 is TGTGCCAGCAGCCCAATGCGGGACAGGGTTTACAATGAGCAGTTCTTC. This encodes CASSPMRDRVYNEQFF. J is TRBJ2-1 and V is TRBV14; TRBD1 matches 9 bases. CDR3 length equals 16 residues. The trim removed 4 bases at V and 4 bases at J, leaving 8 bases unmatched. Germline CDR1 reads SGHDN; CDR2 reads FVKESK.

There are a few counts of this clonotype. V usage is TRBV6-5 and J usage is TRBJ1-1, with unresolved D. V shed 0 bases and J shed 1 base, with 9 bases lying between them. CDR1 is MNHEY and CDR2 is SVGAGI in the germline V gene. The CDR3 has 15 residues. The CDR3: CASSYSGSANTEAFF. CDR3 DNA sequence: TGTGCCAGCAGTTACTCAGGTAGCGCGAACACTGAAGCTTTCTTT.